This T cell receptor (beta chain) is drawn from a study of cytomegalovirus exposure and HLA in healthy donors. Study information: Among about 400 genotyped donors, around 80% fell in the Caucasian-associated ancestry cluster. Study results and caveats: Later on, analysis showed that most CMV-associated TCR beta chains appeared to be HLA-restricted.

The PCR was carried out with 60 Vbeta primers and 13 Jbeta primers. The repertoire was sequenced with immunoSEQ multiplex PCR; TCRdb's copy has only in-frame clones and lacks some. The table records 150,000 or so clones, around 68% of them present only once. The junction had 4 bases not matched to a gene; V was cut back by 1 base and J by 6 bases. Germline CDR1 reads LNHDA; CDR2 reads SQIVND (reference sequence). The CDR3 runs to 14 residues. With regard to this clone: Its antigen remains unknown.

V and J are TRBV19 and TRBJ2-3, with 7 bases that match TRBD2. Sequencing was done on a sample of PBMCs. The origin of this receptor is a young man in good health and CMV-seropositive. DNA of the CDR3: TGTGCCAGTAGTATAGCGGGAGGCCGGGATACGCAGTATTTT. Amino acid sequence: CASSIAGGRDTQYF.